The T cell receptor beta chain described here comes from a study of identifying expanded T cells in peripheral blood. Study results and caveats: Variance in clone template counts between approximately 2-week samples significantly increased with total template count across all healthy donors.

The CDR3 is made up of 17 amino acids. The germline V gene encodes CDR1 MDHEN and CDR2 SYDVKM. After removal of 5 bases from V and 0 bases from J, the junction contained 9 bases not matched to a gene. Details on this clone: No antigen is known for it.

Data came from immunoSEQ multiplex PCR; TCRdb stores just in-frame clones and leaves some out. This table holds around 90,000 clones, more than 70% found once. During the collection period, no donor immune events like infections were recorded. The sequenced sample was blood. This sequence joins TRBV28 and TRBJ2-2; 7 bases are shared with TRBD2. This TCR was recovered from a person aged 18-69 years in good health. Written as DNA, the CDR3 is TGTGCCAGCAGTCCTGGGGGTCTAGCGGCGAACACCGGGGAGCTGTTTTTT. Protein sequence: CASSPGGLAANTGELFF. The variable domain in full, completed from reference TRBV28 and TRBJ2-2, reads DVKVTQSSRYLVKRTGEKVFLECVQDMDHENMFWYRQDPGLGLRLIYFSYDVKMKEKGDIPEGYSVSREKKERFSLILESASTNQTSMYLCASSPGGLAANTGELFFGEGSRLTVL.